The following is a TCR beta chain sequence with its context. Its cognate antigen has yet to be identified. No qualities accompany the bases; no much larger clone lies one base away. The entry originates in a study of cytomegalovirus exposure and HLA in healthy donors (dated by TCRdb to 2015 to 2018). Broadly, across the study: According to an earlier analysis of a few hundred of the donors, 150 million to 200 million T cells yielded some 120 million unique TCR beta sequences and approximately 300 Gb of sequence data. An early release that covered fewer than 800 HLA-typed donors contained approximately 300 gigabases of sequencing data and tens of millions of unique TCR sequences. Donor age, sex, ethnicity and CMV serostatus were compiled together with the repertoire data. The number of typed donors differed by locus: roughly 629-640 for A, B, C, DRB1 and DQB1; roughly 510 for DQA1; approximately 600 for DPA1; and about 470 for DPB1. The study used immunosequencing to profile the T cell repertoires of several hundred subjects and linked those repertoires to cytomegalovirus serostatus. A later analysis re-examined previously published TCR beta repertoires from more than 600 donors and added high-resolution HLA genotyping to investigate patterns of TCR occurrence. In the later analysis, no new phenotypic data were used to find candidate immune exposures; instead, reliance was placed on TCR beta sequences and their occurrence across donors. An earlier analysis of approximately 500 of the donors applied high-throughput TCR beta sequencing to assess whether each TCR beta V gene segment acted as functional or pseudogenic. Along with the roughly 710-subject first cohort, a separate validation cohort of 120 different subjects was used. To predict cytomegalovirus infection status, the study brought together high-throughput TCR immunosequencing, statistical association of individual TCRs with disease status, and machine learning. The aim of the study was to test whether cataloging public T cell receptors could identify signatures of past pathogen exposure. A later genetic analysis took genome-wide SNP genotypes for 398 of the 666 donors and used that subset as a discovery cohort. Across 398 genotyped donors of the cohort, an average of roughly 250,000 unique TCR beta nucleotide sequences per donor were sequenced, and 15% to 20% of those sequences were non-productive. Both class I and class II loci were covered by HLA typing, at four-digit resolution. The genetic ancestry cluster associated with self-reported Caucasian donors included 70% to 85% of the 350 to 500 genotyped donors. Because of strong linkage in the cohort, roughly five DR-DQ haplotypes were treated as single units for association and clustering. Every discovery cohort repertoire had been produced on one sequencing platform.

General study outcomes and caveats: Most CMV-associated TCR beta chains appeared to be HLA-restricted in a later analysis, and the HLA associations seemed to be driven largely by CMV exposure. Only TCR beta chains were sequenced in this cohort, and the absence of alpha or paired-chain data limited detectable features. While some public TCRs were present in many individuals, most TCR sequences turned up only very rarely across donors. When HLA alleles, especially DR and DQ, strongly co-occurred, TCR associations were difficult to assign to individual alleles. A few of the identified cytomegalovirus-associated TCR beta chains were confirmed in vitro to be specific for cytomegalovirus antigens. In both the original and validation cohorts, the classifier was reported to diagnose cytomegalovirus status with high specificity and sensitivity. Around 16 rarely observed V segments, including chromosome 9 orphons, were excluded from the earlier analysis of approximately 500 of the donors because counts were too low. A further reported finding was that TCR beta sequences accurately predicted the HLA-A and HLA-B alleles for most subjects in the first cohort. A later analysis found that HLA-associated TCR beta chains were more clonally expanded and had lower generation probabilities than equally common non-associated chains. It was suggested by the authors that the approach could potentially be generalized to other disease states and immunological phenotypes. A cluster of highly shared sequence variants was judged likely to be a technical artifact of the sequencing pipeline. Correlated functional status among segregating V segments might be attributable to linkage disequilibrium, but an unknown experimental factor could not be ruled out. The presence/absence analyses assumed that sequencing depth was roughly uniform across donors, and that assumption may not be true. In a later genetic analysis, fewer N-insertions in productive TCRs were reported among donors in an Asian-associated ancestry cluster than the approximately 670-donor mean. V-gene and J-gene trimming of TCR beta chains was associated with a missense DCLRE1C variant in a later genetic analysis, and the association was replicated in an independent cohort. In a later analysis, 16,951 TCR beta sequences were associated with specific HLA alleles at a false discovery rate of 0.05. In an earlier analysis of under 600 of the donors, most TCR beta V segments were observed in productive rearrangements about 87% or about 30% of the time, broadly matching IMGT annotations. In a later analysis, the rate of TCR association differed among HLA loci, with DRB1 alleles having the most associated TCRs and HLA-C alleles having the fewest. Some IMGT-functional V segments, including TRBV6-2 and TRBV6-3, could not be told apart with the 87-base-pair reads, so those segments were excluded. Because HLA typing was missing for some donors at each locus, association tests included only the typed subset. Several of the top co-occurrence clusters appeared to be linked to parvovirus B19, influenza, CMV and Epstein-Barr virus, according to a later analysis. Immune exposure information for the cohort was limited to CMV serostatus. In the study, around 160 TCR beta chains were listed as associated with cytomegalovirus.

Libraries came from the immunoSEQ multiplex PCR assay. The multiplex PCR relied on a mix of 60 forward primers for TCR Vbeta segments and 13 reverse primers for TCR Jbeta segments. Amplification of the CDR3 region of rearranged TCR beta genes was performed with a multiplex PCR assay on genomic DNA. On the Illumina HiSeq System, the amplified TCR beta libraries were sequenced as 87-base-pair reads. The study's processing was this. A later analysis counted about 76 million unique TCR beta chains across the 550 to 750 repertoires, and some 11 million of these chains were shared by at least two donors. A nearest-neighbor algorithm error-corrected the raw reads and collapsed the reads into unique sequences, merging closely related sequences to remove PCR and sequencing errors. CDR3 sequences were aligned to IMGT reference sequences to assign V, D and J gene segments. For a sequence to be retained, at least a six-nucleotide match to both a V gene segment and a J gene segment was required. A rearrangement counted as productive if the CDR3 had no stop codons and remained in frame with V and J, and every other rearrangement counted as non-productive. Following IMGT convention, CDR3 was defined as the stretch from the second conserved V-encoded cysteine up to the conserved J-encoded phenylalanine. The earlier analysis of about 610 of the donors excluded sequences that lacked an unambiguous match to a single V gene segment. An earlier analysis of almost 600 of the donors classified V segments as functional when productive rearrangements were above 56.7% and as segregating when the standard deviation between donors was above 5%. A statistical classification framework was built for diagnosing cytomegalovirus status from the catalog of TCR beta chain sequences. V and J gene assignment, in a later analysis, came from comparing TCR nucleotide sequences with IMGT/GENE-DB human TR gene sequences. In a later analysis, CDR3 sequences and most-parsimonious VDJ recombination scenarios were assigned using the TCRdist pipeline. In a later analysis, each TCR beta chain was defined by its CDR3 amino acid sequence together with its V-gene family, and reads lacking a unique V-gene family were excluded. A later analysis removed several hundred highly shared, low-generation-probability nucleotide sequences to deal with suspected cross-contamination and a sequencing artifact. In a later analysis, a clonal expansion index was calculated for each public chain from normalized within-repertoire ranks of inferred template counts. Generation probabilities in a later analysis came from a VDJ recombination model fitted to out-of-frame rearrangements, and those results were checked against IGoR. Hypergeometric tests were used in a later analysis to score TCR-TCR, TCR-HLA and TCR-CMV co-occurrence, with a repertoire-size bias correction applied to the TCR pairs. A later analysis estimated false discovery rates by permuting HLA or CMV assignments 20 times. In a later analysis, co-occurring TCRs were grouped with DBSCAN, and TCRdist sequence similarity was added when clustering was performed within HLA-allele-positive subsets. Co-occurrence clustering excluded repertoires with fewer than 30,000 or more than 120,000 public chains, plus five with anomalous nucleotide sharing. The source is immuneACCESS, and TCRdb retained only in-frame sequences with V and J called. Part of the clones is not carried over; for the studies checked, unresolved V genes explain less than half of this, and the remainder is unexplained. V and J calls and clone size are copied from that table; D and trimming were computed from the DNA. The sample table records about 170,000 clones; 75% to 90% of these occur just once. 4.5% of the sample is held by the ten biggest clonotypes.

The cohort consisted of some 670 healthy bone marrow donors. At the time of sampling, all cohort members were nominally healthy, though unrecorded immune exposures were likely present. The donor was CMV seropositive and belonged to the group of about 290 seropositive cohort members. A peripheral blood sample was collected from each donor, and TCR beta sequencing was performed on peripheral blood mononuclear cells. Genomic DNA was extracted from the blood cell samples with the Qiagen DNeasy Blood Extraction Kit. From cysteine to phenylalanine, the CDR3 is 11 amino acids long. Just CDR3 DNA is preserved here, 33 bases in frame from base 1. CDR1 and CDR2 are drawn from the germline V gene (reference sequence): GTSNPN, SVGIG. The junction carries 4 bases between V and J, which are trimmed by 5 bases and 0 bases respectively.

This clonotype was sampled from a woman aged 50 to 65 in good health and CMV-seropositive. Sequencing used PBMCs. The rearranged segments are TRBV30 and TRBJ2-5; the D gene cannot be resolved reliably. The DNA sequence follows: TGTGCCTGGGACTACCAAGAGACCCAGTACTTC. This codes for CAWDYQETQYF.